This entry lists 12 T cell receptor beta chains sequenced from one sample in a study of blood T cells in healthy people across ages. Sample-barcoded 5' priming and a J-beta primer mix drove a second PCR of roughly 6 to 12 cycles. MiXCR, run by TCRdb on the 5' RACE reads, gives a single entry per CDR3 protein. The repertoire holds approximately 900,000 distinct CDR3 sequences, with 25% to 30% as singletons. The same specimen was also included in a second study, on T cells of mothers and their children.

Sequenced input: blood. These receptors were collected from a woman aged 40 to 50 in good health.

This clonotype has a handful of counts. The chain combines TRBV28 with TRBJ2-3, with 9 bases matching TRBD1. The CDR3 is 16 amino acids. The germline CDR1 and CDR2 sequences are MDHEN and SYDVKM. Trimming at V came to 6 bases and at J to 4 bases, leaving 11 bases not matched to a gene. CDR3 protein: CASRSLGTGSADTQYF. The CDR3 bases are TGTGCCAGCAGATCCCTCGGGACAGGGAGTGCAGATACGCAGTATTTT.

This chain connects TRBV6-1 to TRBJ2-3, with D unresolved. V was trimmed by 1 base and J by 3 bases, leaving 5 bases between them. The CDR3 runs 13 residues. The germline gives CDR1 MNHNS, CDR2 SASEGT. This chain's CDR3 is CASSEGPTDTQYF. The CDR3, as DNA: TGTGCCAGCAGTGAAGGGCCTACAGATACGCAGTATTTT.

This clonotype was seen a few times. The chain couples TRBV27 to TRBJ1-1, with TRBD1 as a possible D gene (5 bases). The CDR3 loop spans 12 amino acids. V lost 4 bases and J lost 8, with 11 bases in between. Germline values: CDR1 MNHEY, CDR2 SMNVEV (reference sequence). The CDR3 protein is CASSSQGIEAFF. For the CDR3, the DNA is TGTGCCAGCAGTTCGCAGGGTATCGAAGCTTTCTTT.

Comment on this clonotype: One base away lies a much larger clone, so this may be a sequencing read error. The chain joins TRBV5-1 to TRBJ1-6; TRBD1 might be the D (6 bases). The germline V gene has CDR1 SGHRS and CDR2 YFSETQ. The CDR3 covers 16 residues. V was trimmed by 0 bases and J by 7 bases, leaving 14 bases between them. CDR3: CASSLDPGGNNSPLHF. DNA for the CDR3: TGCGCCAGCAGCTTGGATCCCGGGGGCAACAATTCACCCCTCCACTTT.

This clonotype was seen at least ten times. This chain links TRBV6-9 with TRBJ1-1, with D maybe TRBD1 (6 bases). Germline values: CDR1 MNHGY, CDR2 SVAAGI. The CDR3 length is 17 residues. With 2 bases removed from V and 1 base from J, the gap between germline ends came to 17 bases. The CDR3 bases are TGTGCCAGCAGTTATGCCCAACCACAGGGATGGAACACTGAAGCTTTCTTT. Residues: CASSYAQPQGWNTEAFF.

The chain uses TRBV5-1 and TRBJ2-1; 9 bases are a match to TRBD1. The CDR3 has 16 residues. Looked up from germline, CDR1 is SGHRS and CDR2 is YFSETQ. The V and J ends lost 0 bases and 12 bases, in that order; junction bases with no gene match: 13. The CDR3 loop reads CASSLDPGTGTLSQFF. In nucleotides, the CDR3 is TGCGCCAGCAGCTTGGACCCTGGGACAGGGACACTTTCGCAGTTCTTC.

Points on this clonotype: Being one base from a much bigger clone, this may be a read error. The rearrangement links TRBV7-2 to TRBJ2-4; no definite D call. Trimming pared 0 bases from V and 8 bases from J, leaving 5 bases between. This CDR3 comprises 12 residues. Germline lookup yields CDR1 SGHTA and CDR2 FQGNSA. Here the CDR3 reads CASSLAWDIQYF. CDR3 sequence (DNA): TGTGCCAGCAGCTTAGCGTGGGACATTCAGTACTTC.

This clonotype appeared a few times. V and J are TRBV30 and TRBJ1-6, with D hard to call. V was trimmed by 5 bases and J by 0 bases, leaving 17 bases between them. This CDR3 comprises 17 residues. Germline CDR1 GTSNPN, CDR2 SVGIG (reference sequence). The CDR3 reads CAWSPPAASSYNSPLHF. For the CDR3, the DNA is TGTGCCTGGTCCCCACCGGCGGCGAGCTCCTATAATTCACCCCTCCACTTT.

This clonotype was counted many times. V and J are TRBV20-1 and TRBJ2-7; D ambiguous. The germline CDR1 and CDR2 sequences are DFQATT and SNEGSKA (reference sequence). There are 12 residues in the CDR3. The V end lost 3 bases, the J end lost 3 bases, and 9 bases lay between the germline ends. CDR3 sequence (DNA): TGCAGTGCTAGGGTGTTCAGCTACGAGCAGTACTTC. Encoded protein: CSARVFSYEQYF.

This clonotype was observed at least ten times. The chain combines TRBV7-2 with TRBJ2-7; D gene unclear. CDR3 size: 11 residues. The germline V and J ends were trimmed by 5 bases and 6 bases, with 8 bases remaining between them. From germline, CDR1 is SGHTA and CDR2 FQGNSA. As DNA, the CDR3 is TGTGCCAGCAGCAACGCCCTCGAGCAGTACTTC. Encoded protein: CASSNALEQYF.

By its share, this clonotype is large. V and J are TRBV29-1 and TRBJ2-7; 9 positions agree with TRBD1. This CDR3 comprises 14 residues. V was pared by 6 bases and J by 6 bases, with 12 bases of the junction left unmatched. CDR1 and CDR2 (germline): SQVTM, ANQGSEA. The CDR3, as DNA: TGCAGCGTCACGGGACAGGGTGAGGTTATCGAGCAGTACTTC. Encoded protein: CSVTGQGEVIEQYF.

The count of this clonotype is one. V usage is TRBV20-1 and J usage is TRBJ1-2, with D tentatively TRBD1 (6 bases). The germline gives CDR1 DFQATT, CDR2 SNEGSKA (reference sequence). Deletions cut 4 bases from V and 4 bases from J, with 10 bases between. The CDR3 has 12 residues. The CDR3 nucleotides are TGCAGTGCTAAACAGGGATCCTATGGCTACACCTTC. This codes for CSAKQGSYGYTF.